Listed below are T cell receptor beta chains from one sample, sequenced in a study of T cells after yellow fever vaccination. TCRdb passed the 5' RACE reads through MiXCR, listing each CDR3 protein once. The repertoire holds roughly 340,000 distinct CDR3 sequences, with around 4.1% as singletons. Sequenced material: PBMCs, taken 5 days after the yellow fever booster vaccination. These receptors all come from a man between 18 and 29 years old who received the YFV17D yellow fever vaccine. Each CDR3 is given with its conserved first and last residue. D genes are given only for firm matches. The size field is filled for only some rows; it gives once, few, many or a size class.

few	TRBV7-9	TRBJ1-4	TRBD1	CASSSRDRGRTTNEKLFF	TGTGCCAGCAGCTCAAGGGACAGGGGGAGAACAACTAATGAAAAACTGTTTTTT
many	TRBV4-2	TRBJ1-5	TRBD1	CASSQDDRVWQPQHF	TGTGCCAGCAGCCAAGACGACAGGGTTTGGCAGCCCCAGCATTTT
many	TRBV5-1	TRBJ1-2	NA	CASSLGPTGDYGYTF	TGCGCCAGCAGCTTGGGACCTACAGGAGACTATGGCTACACCTTC
many	TRBV7-9	TRBJ1-3	NA	CASSPQTGGTIYF	TGTGCCAGCAGCCCGCAGACAGGCGGCACCATATATTTT
many	TRBV2	TRBJ1-6	NA	CASLGQSLDLYHF	TGTGCCAGCCTTGGACAGTCTCTCGACCTGTACCACTTT
many	TRBV10-3	TRBJ2-1	NA	CAISDSYNEQFF	TGTGCCATCAGTGACTCCTACAATGAGCAGTTCTTC
NA	TRBV24-1	TRBJ2-6	NA	CATSDPPRNSGANVLTF	TGTGCCACCAGTGACCCCCCCCGTAACTCTGGGGCCAACGTCCTGACTTTC
few	TRBV6-5	TRBJ1-5	NA	CASSYSSTAAYSNQPQHF	TGTGCCAGCAGTTACTCGAGTACGGCCGCTTATAGCAATCAGCCCCAGCATTTT
many	TRBV20-1	TRBJ2-6	NA	CSARGPGLLSGANVLTF	TGCAGTGCTAGGGGCCCGGGACTGCTCTCTGGGGCCAACGTCCTGACTTTC
NA	TRBV6-5	TRBJ1-1	TRBD1	CASSYSKGTDAFF	TGTGCCAGCAGTTACTCTAAAGGGACAGACGCTTTCTTT
NA	TRBV6-6	TRBJ1-2	TRBD1	CASRGQGLPHDSGYTF	TGTGCCAGCAGGGGACAGGGGCTACCGCATGACTCTGGCTACACCTTC
NA	TRBV6-1	TRBJ2-1	TRBD2	CASRVLAGGYNEQFF	TGTGCCAGCAGGGTACTAGCGGGGGGGTACAATGAGCAGTTCTTC
few	TRBV20-1	TRBJ2-5	TRBD2	CSVGSSGAHQGQYF	TGCAGTGTAGGGAGTAGCGGGGCGCACCAGGGCCAGTACTTC
NA	TRBV7-2	TRBJ1-2	NA	CASSLGGRDIYGYTF	TGTGCCAGCAGCTTAGGTGGACGGGATATCTATGGCTACACCTTC
NA	TRBV18	TRBJ2-3	TRBD2	CASSPATDVVAGGDTQYF	TGTGCCAGCTCACCAGCCACGGACGTTGTTGCGGGGGGAGATACGCAGTATTTT
once	TRBV20-1	TRBJ2-2	NA	CSAKAARGPTGELIF	TGCAGTGCGAAGGCCGCGCGGGGGCCCACCGGGGAGCTGATTTTT
many	TRBV7-6	TRBJ1-1	TRBD1	CASSLDGTTGMDTEAFF	TGTGCCAGCAGCTTAGACGGAACGACAGGGATGGACACTGAAGCTTTCTTT
few	TRBV9	TRBJ2-6	NA	CASSGGRSGANVLTF	TGTGCCAGCAGCGGGGGGCGATCTGGGGCCAACGTCCTGACTTTC
few	TRBV5-1	TRBJ1-1	TRBD1	CASSLEGGVAEAFF	TGCGCCAGCAGCTTGGAAGGGGGCGTCGCTGAAGCTTTCTTT
many	TRBV7-2	TRBJ2-1	TRBD1	CASSPGQGANEQFF	TGTGCCAGCAGCCCGGGACAGGGGGCCAATGAGCAGTTCTTC
many	TRBV5-1	TRBJ2-7	TRBD2	CASSFAGVSYEQYF	TGCGCCAGCAGCTTCGCGGGGGTTTCCTACGAGCAGTACTTC
NA	TRBV7-9	TRBJ2-1	NA	CASSPGTTDNEQFF	TGTGCCAGCAGCCCAGGGACCACGGACAATGAGCAGTTCTTC
NA	TRBV20-1	TRBJ1-1	NA	CSARGPGSPEAFF	TGCAGTGCTAGGGGGCCGGGGAGTCCTGAAGCTTTCTTT
few	TRBV3-1	TRBJ2-3	TRBD2	CASSQDRLAGVTDTQYF	TGTGCCAGCAGCCAAGATCGGCTAGCGGGGGTCACAGATACGCAGTATTTT
once	TRBV4-3	TRBJ2-3	NA	CASSHRQISTDTQYF	TGCGCCAGCAGCCATAGGCAGATTAGCACAGATACGCAGTATTTT
many	TRBV5-6	TRBJ2-7	NA	CASSTLDNKQYF	TGTGCCAGCAGCACCCTTGACAATAAGCAGTACTTC
many	TRBV4-2	TRBJ2-5	NA	CASSQDWTSKRTQYF	TGTGCCAGCAGCCAAGACTGGACATCCAAGAGGACCCAGTACTTC
few	TRBV20-1	TRBJ2-3	NA	CSAKQGTDTQYF	TGCAGTGCTAAGCAGGGCACAGATACGCAGTATTTT
NA	TRBV4-1	TRBJ1-6	NA	CASSQVDRLNSPLHF	TGCGCCAGCAGCCAAGTAGACAGACTCAATTCACCCCTCCACTTT
NA	TRBV5-1	TRBJ1-2	NA	CASSGGGDHYGYTF	TGCGCCAGCAGCGGAGGGGGGGACCACTATGGCTACACCTTC
few	TRBV6-2/TRBV6-3	TRBJ2-2	NA	CASSSWDTGTGELFF	TGTGCCAGCAGTTCCTGGGACACGGGCACCGGGGAGCTGTTTTTT
many	TRBV7-2	TRBJ1-2	TRBD1	CASSPRDSYGYTF	TGTGCCAGCAGTCCCCGGGACAGCTATGGCTACACCTTC
few	TRBV20-1	TRBJ1-2	NA	CSARDGGGRNYGYTF	TGCAGTGCTAGAGACGGGGGGGGTAGGAACTATGGCTACACCTTC
NA	TRBV29-1	TRBJ2-2	NA	CSVGAGTNTGELFF	TGCAGCGTTGGTGCGGGGACCAACACCGGGGAGCTGTTTTTT
many	TRBV7-6	TRBJ2-2	TRBD2	CASSLTSGGAGTGELFF	TGTGCCAGCAGCTTGACTAGCGGGGGGGCCGGTACCGGGGAGCTGTTTTTT
many	TRBV7-2	TRBJ2-5	NA	CASSLVPGKPLGETQYF	TGTGCCAGCAGCTTAGTTCCGGGGAAGCCTTTGGGGGAGACCCAGTACTTC
few	TRBV29-1	TRBJ2-1	TRBD2	CSVDILAGGPGNEQFF	TGCAGCGTTGATATATTAGCGGGGGGGCCGGGCAATGAGCAGTTCTTC
many	TRBV6-5	TRBJ1-2	TRBD1	CASRLDRTYGYTF	TGTGCCAGCAGACTGGACAGGACCTATGGCTACACCTTC
NA	TRBV24-1	TRBJ1-4	TRBD1	CATSDPRTGDEKLFF	TGTGCCACCAGTGATCCAAGGACAGGGGATGAAAAACTGTTTTTT
many	TRBV19	TRBJ1-6	NA	CASTSDARYSPLHF	TGTGCCAGTACGTCCGACGCGAGGTATTCACCCCTCCACTTT
many	TRBV7-8	TRBJ2-3	TRBD2	CASSLAPGLAFSTDTQYF	TGTGCCAGCAGCTTAGCCCCGGGACTAGCGTTTAGCACAGATACGCAGTATTTT
many	TRBV12-3/TRBV12-4	TRBJ2-1	TRBD2	CASSFSGPREQFF	TGTGCCAGCAGTTTTAGCGGGCCCCGGGAGCAGTTCTTC
few	TRBV7-2	TRBJ2-5	NA	CASSLFRTQYF	TGTGCCAGCAGCTTATTCAGGACCCAGTACTTC
many	TRBV28	TRBJ2-3	TRBD2	CASSPQLAGSSDTQYF	TGTGCCAGCAGTCCACAGCTAGCGGGGAGTTCAGATACGCAGTATTTT
many	TRBV20-1	TRBJ1-2	NA	CSAREANYGYTF	TGCAGTGCCCGCGAAGCTAACTATGGCTACACCTTC
NA	TRBV28	TRBJ1-5	NA	CASSLPPRGPQHF	TGTGCCAGCAGCCTTCCTCCGCGGGGGCCCCAGCATTTT
many	TRBV20-1	TRBJ1-2	TRBD1	CSARDGRTGGWSYGYTF	TGCAGTGCTAGAGATGGGAGAACAGGGGGCTGGAGCTATGGCTACACCTTC
NA	TRBV11-2	TRBJ1-2	NA	CASSEDRINYGYTF	TGTGCCAGCAGCGAGGACAGAATTAACTATGGCTACACCTTC
few	TRBV5-4	TRBJ2-3	TRBD2	CASGPGRGELDTQYF	TGTGCCAGCGGACCGGGGAGGGGAGAGTTAGATACGCAGTATTTT